The T cell receptor (beta chain) under discussion was sequenced for a study of cytomegalovirus exposure and HLA in healthy donors. Findings and limits, study-wide: Analysis was carried out at a later point, and it linked a missense DCLRE1C variant to TCR beta V- and J-gene trimming.

PCR was performed using 60 Vbeta and 13 Jbeta primers. TCRdb's copy holds only in-frame clones and misses some; the assay was immunoSEQ multiplex PCR. The sample shows some 180,000 clones, roughly three quarters of them seen only once. The CDR3 sequence is 14 residues long. Germline lookup yields CDR1 SGHNT and CDR2 YYREEE (reference sequence). The V segment lost 6 bases and the J segment 3 bases; nucleotides outside the gene matches: 6. Notes on this clone: Its antigen is not known.

The receptor's source is a woman in her 30s in good health and CMV-seropositive. The rearrangement joins TRBV5-4 to TRBJ1-2; 9 bases are a match to TRBD1. The specimen sequenced was PBMCs. CDR3 protein: CASTIQGAHYGYTF. The DNA of the CDR3 is TGTGCCAGCACCATACAGGGGGCCCACTATGGCTACACCTTC.